This T cell receptor beta chain was sequenced in a study of blood T cells in healthy people across ages. Study context: The template switching approach captured approximately one barcoded beta molecule for every two T cells.

Alongside a J-beta primer mix, a sample-barcoded 5' primer served in a second PCR lasting about 6 to 11 cycles. Each cDNA molecule carried a tag from a template-switch adaptor that contained 12 random nucleotides. Each CDR3 protein is one row after TCRdb ran MiXCR on the 5' RACE reads. This table has 1.5 million to 2 million distinct CDR3 sequences, 40% to 55% appearing once. As to this clonotype: Its antigen remains unidentified.

Study results and limitations: TCR beta diversity per million T cells fell roughly linearly with age.

The V end lost 6 bases, the J end lost 5 bases, and 20 bases lay between the germline ends. The CDR3 consists of 15 residues. The germline V gene encodes CDR1 MNHEY and CDR2 SVGEGT. The chain is built from TRBV6-2 or TRBV6-3 and TRBJ2-7; D possibly matches TRBD1 or TRBD2 (5 bases each). The source of this sequence is a woman aged 40 to 50 in good health. The sample consisted of blood. The CDR3 loop reads CASRKGAPGSNEQYF. The CDR3 DNA is TGTGCCAGCAGAAAAGGGGCTCCGGGGTCCAACGAGCAGTACTTC.